The clone carrying this T cell receptor beta chain has only a few counts. The antigen is unknown. This sample is drawn from a study of T cells after yellow fever vaccination. Findings of the study overall: Compared with primary, the secondary response was weaker and peaked at day 5, not 15. In FACS-sorted repertoires, abundant clonotypes from the bulk population could appear as contaminants. The study re-detected most primary-vaccination clones after the booster (around 96% CD4, almost 90% CD8).

TCRdb redid the calling of the 5' RACE reads with MiXCR, one entry per CDR3 protein. The table records 300,000 or so distinct CDR3 sequences, roughly 13% of them present only once. CDR1 is MGHRA and CDR2 is YSYEKL in the germline V gene. V gave up 0 bases and J gave up 3 bases; unmatched junction bases: 5. The CDR3 spans 15 residues. The sample in question was CD4+ T cells sorted from PBMCs, obtained 45 days after the yellow fever booster vaccination. This clonotype originated in a man in his thirties or forties who received the YFV17D yellow fever vaccine. This chain connects TRBV4-1 to TRBJ2-7; 7 bases align to TRBD2. CDR3 loop: CASSQERGLIYEQYF. As DNA, the CDR3 is TGCGCCAGCAGCCAAGAGCGGGGACTAATCTACGAGCAGTACTTC.